Below, 30 T cell receptor beta chains from the same sample are listed, as sequenced in a study of blood T cell repertoires in COVID-19. Profiled with immunoSEQ multiplex PCR; TCRdb holds only in-frame clones, not every one. Counted here are more than 110,000 clones, 75% to 80% occurring once; the ten biggest clones make up about 2.9%. The sample comprised PBMCs or T cells enriched from blood (not recorded which). These receptors were collected from a woman in her 50s who had recovered from COVID-19.

The rearrangement uses TRBV5-1 and TRBJ1-2; tentative D call: TRBD1 (5 bases). Germline V gene data show CDR1 as SGHRS and CDR2 as YFSETQ. CDR3 length equals 13 residues. Deletions cut 0 bases from V and 6 bases from J, with 9 bases between. CDR3 nucleotides: TGCGCCAGCAGCTTGGGTGACAGCCATGGCTACACCTTC. Translating it yields CASSLGDSHGYTF. The whole variable domain, remainder taken from reference TRBV5-1 and TRBJ1-2, is KAGVTQTPRYLIKTRGQQVTLSCSPISGHRSVSWYQQTPGQGLQFLFEYFSETQRNKGNFPGRFSGRQFSNSRSEMNVSTLELGDSALYLCASSLGDSHGYTFGSGTRLTVV.

In its sample, this clone was seen once. This rearrangement joins TRBV6-5 to TRBJ1-6; 10 nucleotides align to TRBD1. The CDR3 totals 15 residues. V shed 6 bases, J shed 10 bases, and the junction held 9 bases outside the gene matches. From germline, CDR1 is MNHEY and CDR2 SVGAGI. In nucleotides, the CDR3 is TGTGCCAGCAGCCAGGGGACAGGGGTAGGGTCACCCCTCCACTTT. It codes for CASSQGTGVGSPLHF.

This clone was detected ten times or more. The V gene is TRBV7-3, the J gene TRBJ2-7; the D gene is possibly TRBD1 (5 bases). This CDR3 comprises 13 residues. CDR1 and CDR2 (germline): SGHTA, FQGTGA. V gave up 2 bases and J gave up 5 bases, with 10 bases separating them. CDR3 region: CASSLQGFDEQYF. For the CDR3, the DNA is TGTGCCAGCAGCTTACAGGGTTTCGACGAGCAGTACTTC.

The rearrangement joins TRBV14 to TRBJ1-1; no reliable D call. The CDR3 runs 12 residues. Trimming stripped 1 base from V and 11 bases from J, with 11 bases between. The V gene's germline CDR1 is SGHDN and CDR2 FVKESK. This chain's CDR3 is CASSQGAVGAFF. CDR3 DNA sequence: TGTGCCAGCAGCCAAGGTGCGGTCGGTGCTTTCTTT.

This clone was counted at least ten times. V usage is TRBV19 and J usage is TRBJ1-2, with TRBD1 matching over 7 bases. The CDR3 consists of 14 residues. CDR1 and CDR2 (germline): LNHDA, SQIVND (reference sequence). V was clipped by 2 bases and J by 4 bases; unmatched bases: 4. CDR3 nucleotide sequence: TGTGCCAGTAGTATACGGGACAGTGGCTATGGCTACACCTTC. This gives the protein CASSIRDSGYGYTF.

The chain links TRBV28 to TRBJ2-7, with 9 bases identical to TRBD1. V lost 3 bases, J lost 1 base, and 4 bases stayed unmatched. The CDR3 loop spans 15 amino acids. Per the germline V gene, CDR1 is MDHEN and CDR2 is SYDVKM. The CDR3 region is CASSFLGQGSYEQYF. In DNA form, the CDR3 reads TGTGCCAGCAGTTTTCTGGGACAGGGTTCCTACGAGCAGTACTTC.

This chain connects TRBV5-1 to TRBJ1-5, with unresolved D. Germline CDR1 SGHRS, CDR2 YFSETQ. This CDR3 has 14 amino acids. Trimming cost V 1 base and J 2 bases, with 7 bases left between them. The DNA of the CDR3 is TGCGCCAGCAGCTTGAGCCCTGGCAATCAGCCCCAGCATTTT. Its translation: CASSLSPGNQPQHF.

This chain links TRBV21-1 with TRBJ2-1; TRBD2 is the table's D call, not checked against the DNA. TRBV21-1 has pseudogene status. The CDR3 is 13 amino acids. This CDR3 is CASSDRGVNEQFF. The CDR3 bases are TGTGCCAGCAGCGATCGGGGGGTGAATGAGCAGTTCTTC.

The sample holds one count of this clone. The chain has TRBV7-9 and TRBJ2-7; TRBD2 is a possible D gene (5 bases). Trimming stripped 8 bases from V and 2 bases from J, with 7 bases between. Germline CDR1 SEHNR, CDR2 FQNEAQ (reference sequence). The length of the CDR3 is 11 residues. The chain's CDR3 is CASVGTYEQYF. In DNA, the CDR3 is TGTGCCAGCGTCGGGACCTACGAGCAGTACTTC.

The genes are TRBV18 and TRBJ1-6; D remains unclear. The CDR3 consists of 14 residues. Trimming shortened V by 6 bases and J by 5 bases, and 11 bases separated the two germline ends. Germline CDR1 is KGHSH and CDR2 is LQKENI. The CDR3 nucleotides are TGTGCCAGCTCCCTGAGCACGGATAATTCACCCCTCCACTTT. It specifies CASSLSTDNSPLHF.

V is TRBV10-3 and J is TRBJ2-2; D gene ambiguous. This CDR3 contains 11 residues. Germline CDR1 ENHRY, CDR2 SYGVKD. V lost 7 bases and J 8 bases, leaving 8 bases between the germline ends. The CDR3 reads CAIIDQGELFF. The CDR3 nucleotides are TGTGCCATCATTGACCAGGGGGAGCTGTTTTTT.

The sample holds one count of this clone. CDR3 in DNA: TGTGCCAGCAGTTCCGCGACTGGGTACAATGAGCAGTTCTTC. Protein sequence: CASSSATGYNEQFF. This chain links TRBV27 with TRBJ2-1, with D unresolved. Between the trimmed V and J ends, which lost 4 bases and 4 bases, there was a span of 11 bases. The length of the CDR3 is 14 residues. Germline CDR1 MNHEY, CDR2 SMNVEV (reference sequence).

V and J are TRBV2 and TRBJ1-2; 8 bases fit TRBD1. V gave up 8 bases and J gave up 7 bases; unmatched junction bases: 15. Germline V gene lookup returns CDR1 SNHLY and CDR2 FYNNEI. The CDR3 contains 15 residues. In DNA form, the CDR3 reads TGTGCCAGCCGCTCAATGGAAGGACAGGGAGGTGGCTACACCTTC. Amino acids: CASRSMEGQGGGYTF.

This clone was seen a few times. The rearrangement uses TRBV7-2 and TRBJ2-3; D possibly corresponds to TRBD2 (5 bases). Per germline, CDR1 SGHTA and CDR2 FQGNSA. CDR3 size: 15 residues. V dropped 5 bases and J dropped 7 bases, with 19 bases sitting between them. This CDR3 is CASSEAEARVYTQYF. The CDR3 nucleotides are TGTGCCAGCAGCGAAGCGGAAGCCCGAGTTTATACGCAGTATTTT.

The chain combines TRBV4-1 with TRBJ2-2; TRBD2 matches at 10 bases. V trimming: 4 bases; J trimming: 0 bases; junction bases outside the gene matches: 5. The CDR3 spans 17 residues. Germline values: CDR1 MGHRA, CDR2 YSYEKL. CDR3 DNA: TGCGCCAGCAGCCCTTATAGCGGGGGGTCGAACACCGGGGAGCTGTTTTTT. Translated: CASSPYSGGSNTGELFF.

This sequence joins TRBV28 and TRBJ2-3; 11 bases fit TRBD2. The CDR3 has 17 residues. Germline V lookup: CDR1 MDHEN, CDR2 SYDVKM. V gave up 5 bases and J gave up 0 bases; unmatched junction bases: 7. CDR3 amino acids: CASSKLGLAGSTDTQYF. CDR3 bases: TGTGCCAGCAGTAAACTAGGACTAGCGGGTAGCACAGATACGCAGTATTTT.

This chain links TRBV11-3 with TRBJ2-5; D perhaps matches TRBD1 (5 bases). The CDR3 has 15 residues. Per germline, CDR1 SGHNT and CDR2 YENEEA. Trimming took off 0 bases at V and 5 bases at J, with 13 bases between the two ends. The CDR3: CASSLDGVGQETQYF. Here the CDR3 DNA reads TGTGCCAGCAGCTTAGATGGGGTGGGGCAGGAGACCCAGTACTTC.

The gene calls are TRBV6-6 and TRBJ2-3; possibly TRBD2 for D (6 bases). Trimming removed 7 bases from V and 4 bases from J, with 18 bases in between. The CDR3 consists of 15 residues. Germline lookup yields CDR1 MNHNY and CDR2 SVGAGI (reference sequence). Here the CDR3 DNA reads TGTGCCAGCAAGGACCCGGCGGGGACCCCAGATACGCAGTATTTT. Translated, it gives CASKDPAGTPDTQYF.

CDR3 region: CASTLRGFPETQYF. DNA of the CDR3: TGTGCCAGCACCCTCAGGGGCTTCCCAGAGACCCAGTACTTC. The V and J genes are TRBV28 and TRBJ2-5, with D perhaps matching TRBD1 (6 bases). Germline V lookup: CDR1 MDHEN, CDR2 SYDVKM. V was cut by 7 bases and J by 4 bases, with 16 bases left in between. The CDR3 consists of 14 residues.

As DNA, the CDR3 is TGTGCCATCAGTGAGAATGGAGGACTGGCAGGGGAGCTGTTTTTT. Its translation is CAISENGGLAGELFF. V is TRBV10-3 and J is TRBJ2-2; maybe TRBD2 (5 bases). The CDR3 consists of 15 residues. V dropped 2 bases and J dropped 8 bases, with 15 bases sitting between them. Germline lookup yields CDR1 ENHRY and CDR2 SYGVKD.

The count of this clone is one. V is TRBV5-1 and J is TRBJ1-1; 7 positions match TRBD1. The junction had 8 bases not matched to a gene; V was cut back by 3 bases and J by 6 bases. The CDR3 extends over 14 amino acids. The V gene's germline CDR1 is SGHRS and CDR2 YFSETQ. The chain's CDR3 is CASSSTQGRAEAFF. CDR3 bases: TGCGCCAGCAGCTCTACACAGGGGCGGGCTGAAGCTTTCTTT. Looking up the rest from reference TRBV5-1 and TRBJ1-1 gives the full variable domain: KAGVTQTPRYLIKTRGQQVTLSCSPISGHRSVSWYQQTPGQGLQFLFEYFSETQRNKGNFPGRFSGRQFSNSRSEMNVSTLELGDSALYLCASSSTQGRAEAFFGQGTRLTVV.

This CDR3 reads CSVDPGGLSAFF. Written as DNA, the CDR3 is TGCAGCGTTGATCCAGGGGGTCTGTCAGCTTTCTTT. The J gene is TRBJ1-1, the V gene TRBV29-1, with 7 bases fitting TRBD1. The CDR3 loop spans 12 amino acids. Germline assignment: CDR1 SQVTM and CDR2 ANQGSEA. J gave up 10 bases and V 3 bases, and 8 bases lay outside the gene matches.

This chain links TRBV18 with TRBJ1-1; perhaps TRBD1 as D (6 bases). The germline V and J ends were trimmed by 8 bases and 4 bases, with 14 bases remaining between them. This CDR3 spans 13 amino acids. The germline V gene has CDR1 KGHSH and CDR2 LQKENI. CDR3 sequence: CASTDSPLTEAFF. For the CDR3, the DNA is TGTGCCAGCACGGACAGCCCTCTCACTGAAGCTTTCTTT.

The V gene is TRBV5-1, the J gene TRBJ1-2; D might be TRBD1 (5 bases). The CDR3 runs to 13 residues. The V end was cut by 4 bases, the J end by 4 bases, with 11 bases between. In germline, CDR1 is SGHRS, CDR2 YFSETQ. The CDR3 here is CASSPGGGYGYTF. DNA for the CDR3: TGCGCCAGCAGCCCCGGGGGGGGCTATGGCTACACCTTC. The whole variable domain, remainder taken from reference TRBV5-1 and TRBJ1-2, is KAGVTQTPRYLIKTRGQQVTLSCSPISGHRSVSWYQQTPGQGLQFLFEYFSETQRNKGNFPGRFSGRQFSNSRSEMNVSTLELGDSALYLCASSPGGGYGYTFGSGTRLTVV.

This sequence joins TRBV5-1 and TRBJ2-2; 9 bases line up with TRBD2. The V segment lost 3 bases and the J segment 4 bases; nucleotides outside the gene matches: 10. The CDR3 spans 17 residues. Germline lookup yields CDR1 SGHRS and CDR2 YFSETQ. Here the CDR3 reads CASSSRLASGVTGELFF. Written as DNA, the CDR3 is TGCGCCAGCAGCTCACGACTAGCTAGCGGGGTCACCGGGGAGCTGTTTTTT.

This clone appeared a few times. The chain uses TRBV19 and TRBJ2-1; 10 nucleotides agree with TRBD1. The CDR3 loop spans 17 amino acids. Germline V gene lookup returns CDR1 LNHDA and CDR2 SQIVND (reference sequence). J gave up 3 bases and V 3 bases, and 8 bases lay outside the gene matches. The CDR3, as DNA: TGTGCCAGTAGTATTCCGGGACAGGGGCGCTACTACAATGAGCAGTTCTTC. Translating it yields CASSIPGQGRYYNEQFF.

This clone was counted once. The gene calls are TRBV7-8 and TRBJ1-5; D uncertain. The CDR3 has 16 residues. Deletions cut 2 bases from V and 2 bases from J, with 13 bases between. Germline V gene data show CDR1 as SGHVS and CDR2 as FQNEAQ. The CDR3 DNA reads as TGTGCCAGCAGCTTAAACATAAACCAAGGCAATCAGCCCCAGCATTTT. Its translation: CASSLNINQGNQPQHF.

The rearrangement uses TRBV9 and TRBJ2-3; 16 bases fit TRBD2. The CDR3 has 17 residues. J gave up 3 bases and V 4 bases, and 5 bases lay outside the gene matches. Germline V CDR1 and CDR2: SGDLS, YYNGEE. This CDR3 reads CASSKGLAGGLTDTQYF. The CDR3 nucleotides are TGTGCCAGCAGCAAGGGACTAGCGGGGGGGCTAACAGATACGCAGTATTTT.

A note on this clone: The junction and the germline gene differ at one end; a read error may be behind it. V usage is TRBV7-7 and J usage is TRBJ2-3, with D unclear. The germline CDR1 and CDR2 sequences are SSHAT and FNYEAQ (reference sequence). This CDR3 contains 13 residues. The chain's CDR3 is CASSFEVTDTQYF. DNA of the CDR3: TGTGCTAGCAGCTTCGAGGTCACAGATACGCAGTATTTT.

The rearrangement uses TRBV29-1 and TRBJ2-6; D not certain. This CDR3 region has 15 residues. V gave up 5 bases and J gave up 3 bases, with 14 bases separating them. Germline CDR1 reads SQVTM; CDR2 reads ANQGSEA. The CDR3 DNA reads as TGCAGCGTTCGGTCCCGAGGAAGTGGGGCCAACGTCCTGACTTTC. Its protein product is CSVRSRGSGANVLTF.